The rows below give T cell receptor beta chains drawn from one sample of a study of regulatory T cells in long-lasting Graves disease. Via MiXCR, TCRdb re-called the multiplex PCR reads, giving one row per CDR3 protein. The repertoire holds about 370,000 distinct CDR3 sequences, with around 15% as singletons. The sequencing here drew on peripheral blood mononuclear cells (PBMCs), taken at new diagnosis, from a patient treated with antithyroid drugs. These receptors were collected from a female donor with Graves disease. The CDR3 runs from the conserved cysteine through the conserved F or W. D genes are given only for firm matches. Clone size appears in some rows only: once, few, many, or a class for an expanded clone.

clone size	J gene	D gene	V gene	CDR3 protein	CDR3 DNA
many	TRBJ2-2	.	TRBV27	CASSPYTGELFF	TGTGCCAGCAGCCCTTACACCGGGGAGCTGTTTTTT
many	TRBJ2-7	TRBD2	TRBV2	CASIGGEGTYEQYF	TGTGCCAGCATTGGAGGGGAGGGGACCTACGAGCAGTACTTC
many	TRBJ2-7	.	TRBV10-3	CAIGRRDGSYEQYF	TGTGCCATTGGGCGGAGGGACGGCTCCTACGAGCAGTACTTC
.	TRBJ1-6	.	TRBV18	CASQNTNNSPLHF	TGTGCCAGCCAAAACACAAATAATTCACCCCTCCACTTT
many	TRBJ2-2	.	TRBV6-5	CASSYLSTGELFF	TGTGCCAGCAGTTACCTGAGCACCGGGGAGCTGTTTTTT
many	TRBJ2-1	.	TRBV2	CASSEPLTHNEQFF	TGTGCCAGCAGTGAGCCGCTTACTCACAATGAGCAGTTCTTC
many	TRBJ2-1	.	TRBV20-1	CSAMSRDPISQIYNEQFF	TGCAGTGCTATGTCCCGGGACCCCATTTCCCAAATCTACAATGAGCAGTTCTTC
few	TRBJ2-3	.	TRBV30	CAWSVPYPVGGSTDTQYF	TGTGCCTGGAGTGTACCGTATCCTGTAGGAGGAAGCACAGATACGCAGTATTTT
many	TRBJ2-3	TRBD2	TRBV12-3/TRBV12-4	CASTQLAVATDTQYF	TGTGCCAGCACCCAGCTAGCGGTCGCCACAGATACGCAGTATTTT
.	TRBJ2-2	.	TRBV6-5	CASSLARGTGELFF	TGTGCCAGCAGTTTAGCCAGGGGCACCGGGGAGCTGTTTTTT
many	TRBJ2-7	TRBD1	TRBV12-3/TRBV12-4	CASRDRGMNEQYF	TGTGCCAGCAGGGACAGGGGCATGAACGAGCAGTACTTC
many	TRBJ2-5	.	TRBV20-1	CSAAVGETQYF	TGCAGTGCCGCTGTCGGGGAGACCCAGTACTTC
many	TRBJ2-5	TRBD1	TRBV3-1	CASSQFTGEETQYF	TGTGCCAGCAGCCAGTTTACAGGGGAAGAGACCCAGTACTTC
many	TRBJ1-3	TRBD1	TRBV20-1	CSGKPRRSRDRNTIYF	TGCAGTGGGAAACCCCGTCGGAGCCGGGACAGGAACACCATATATTTT
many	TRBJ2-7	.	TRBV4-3	CASSQDSYDPAYEQYF	TGCGCCAGCAGCCAAGATTCGTACGATCCGGCCTACGAGCAGTACTTC
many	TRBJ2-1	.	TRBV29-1	CSVDDGGAGDEQFF	TGCAGCGTTGATGACGGGGGTGCAGGCGATGAGCAGTTCTTC
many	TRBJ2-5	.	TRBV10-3	CAIKPTGAETQYF	TGTGCCATCAAACCCACCGGGGCAGAGACCCAGTACTTC
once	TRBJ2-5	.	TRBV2	CASSEYLGIQETQYF	TGTGCCAGCAGTGAATATTTGGGGATTCAAGAGACCCAGTACTTC
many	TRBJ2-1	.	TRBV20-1	CSARVAAGSSYNEQFF	TGCAGTGCTAGAGTAGCGGCAGGTAGCTCCTACAATGAGCAGTTCTTC
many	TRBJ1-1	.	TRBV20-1	CSARDMTLTEAFF	TGCAGTGCTAGAGATATGACCCTCACTGAAGCTTTCTTT
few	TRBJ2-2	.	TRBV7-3	CASSLNEGELFF	TGTGCCAGCAGCTTAAATGAGGGGGAGCTGTTTTTT
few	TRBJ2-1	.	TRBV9	CASSEIGRSYNEQFF	TGTGCCAGCAGCGAAATCGGACGCTCCTACAATGAGCAGTTCTTC
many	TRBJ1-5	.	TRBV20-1	CSASGDSNQPQHF	TGCAGTGCTAGTGGGGACAGCAATCAGCCCCAGCATTTT
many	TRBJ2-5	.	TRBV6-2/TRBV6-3	CASSWIQETQYF	TGTGCCAGCAGTTGGATCCAAGAGACCCAGTACTTC
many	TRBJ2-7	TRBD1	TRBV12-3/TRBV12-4	CASSWTGNNEQYF	TGTGCCAGCAGTTGGACAGGGAACAACGAGCAGTACTTC
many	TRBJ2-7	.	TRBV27	CASGWSQQAYEQYF	TGTGCCAGCGGATGGTCCCAGCAGGCCTACGAGCAGTACTTC
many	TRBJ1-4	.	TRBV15	CATSRDRAAEKLFF	TGTGCCACCAGCAGAGACAGGGCGGCTGAAAAACTGTTTTTT
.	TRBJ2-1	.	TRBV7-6	CASSAPSLAEQFF	TGTGCCAGCAGCGCCCCCAGTTTGGCTGAGCAGTTCTTC
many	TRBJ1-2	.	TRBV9	CASSVALGGDGYTF	TGTGCCAGCAGCGTAGCCCTGGGTGGGGATGGCTACACCTTC
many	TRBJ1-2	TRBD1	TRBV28	CASTPRARGLTYGYTF	TGTGCCAGCACCCCGAGGGCCAGGGGGCTTACCTATGGCTACACCTTC
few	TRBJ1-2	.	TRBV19	CASSNGARFSAFYGYTF	TGTGCCAGTAGTAACGGGGCCCGTTTCAGTGCTTTCTATGGCTACACCTTC
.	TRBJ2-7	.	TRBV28	CASSINRETYEQYF	TGTGCCAGCAGTATAAACAGGGAAACCTACGAGCAGTACTTC
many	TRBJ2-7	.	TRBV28	CASSLTPGGGGYEQYF	TGTGCCAGCAGTTTAACCCCGGGGGGAGGGGGCTACGAGCAGTACTTC
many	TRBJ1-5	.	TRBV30	CAWSSDRESQPQHF	TGTGCCTGGAGTTCCGACCGGGAGAGTCAGCCCCAGCATTTT
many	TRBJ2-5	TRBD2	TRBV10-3	CATRRASGGPGETQYF	TGTGCCACCCGTCGGGCTAGCGGGGGACCGGGAGAGACCCAGTACTTC
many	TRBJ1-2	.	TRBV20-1	CSASGAGDGYTF	TGCAGTGCTAGCGGGGCAGGGGATGGCTACACCTTC
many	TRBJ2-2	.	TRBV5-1	CASRPGKSTGELFF	TGCGCCAGCAGACCGGGAAAGAGCACCGGGGAGCTGTTTTTT
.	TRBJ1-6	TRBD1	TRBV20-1	CSANRDRVNSPLHF	TGCAGTGCCAACCGGGACAGAGTGAATTCACCCCTCCACTTT
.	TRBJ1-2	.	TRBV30	CAWNQGSTYGYTF	TGTGCCTGGAATCAGGGGTCTACCTATGGCTACACCTTC
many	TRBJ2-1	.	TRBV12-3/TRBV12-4	CASSPWDSGSYNEQFF	TGTGCCAGCAGTCCCTGGGATAGCGGCTCCTACAATGAGCAGTTCTTC
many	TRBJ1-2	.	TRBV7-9	CASSVSGEANYGYTF	TGTGCCAGCAGTGTCTCTGGTGAAGCTAACTATGGCTACACCTTC
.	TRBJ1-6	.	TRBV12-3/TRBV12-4	CASSDLGQMGSPLHF	TGTGCCAGCAGTGACCTTGGACAGATGGGTTCACCCCTCCACTTT
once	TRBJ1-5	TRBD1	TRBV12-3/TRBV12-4	CASSGQGMGSNQPQHF	TGTGCCAGCAGCGGACAGGGCATGGGGAGCAATCAGCCCCAGCATTTT
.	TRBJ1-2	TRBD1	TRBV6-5	CASSSLPGQGNYGYTF	TGTGCCAGCAGTTCCTTGCCGGGACAGGGAAACTATGGCTACACCTTC
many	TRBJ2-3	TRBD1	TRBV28	CASSLSWTGKRDTQYF	TGTGCCAGCAGTTTATCTTGGACAGGGAAGAGAGATACGCAGTATTTT
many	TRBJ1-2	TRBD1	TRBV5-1	CASSLAGTGQYGYTF	TGCGCCAGCAGCTTGGCCGGGACAGGACAATATGGCTACACCTTC
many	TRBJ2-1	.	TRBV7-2	CASSLVSGSSYNEQFF	TGTGCCAGCAGCTTAGTATCGGGGAGCTCCTACAATGAGCAGTTCTTC
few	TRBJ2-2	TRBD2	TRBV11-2	CASSSPSGRAVGELFF	TGTGCCAGCAGCTCCCCTAGCGGGAGGGCGGTCGGGGAGCTGTTTTTT
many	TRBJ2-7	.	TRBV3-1	CASSQDKGRSFYEQYF	TGTGCCAGCAGCCAAGATAAGGGACGATCCTTCTACGAGCAGTACTTT
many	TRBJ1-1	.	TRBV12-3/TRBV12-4	CASSLGGAGGTEAFF	TGTGCCAGCAGTTTAGGGGGGGCTGGGGGCACTGAAGCTTTCTTT
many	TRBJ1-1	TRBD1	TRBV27	CASSQGPGQGWSEAFF	TGTGCCAGCAGCCAAGGCCCGGGACAGGGTTGGTCTGAAGCTTTCTTT
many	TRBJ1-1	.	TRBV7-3	CASSLKPGMNTEAFF	TGTGCCAGCAGCTTAAAGCCAGGCATGAACACTGAAGCTTTCTTT
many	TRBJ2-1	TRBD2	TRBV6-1	CASRLAEIYNEQFF	TGTGCCAGCAGACTAGCGGAGATTTACAATGAGCAGTTCTTC